This TCR beta chain was identified in a study of shared clonotypes between healthy human individuals. General study findings and limits: Only a few donors were included, so the genetic and exposure-history diversity represented was limited. Generation probability values for non-shared clonotypes were lower than those for clonotypes shared by all four donors.

As to this clone: Its antigen is still unknown.

Donors had no recently reported acute infections or vaccinations and were HIV-negative. Nashville, Tennessee was home to all donors, who were Caucasian adults. This table comes from immunoSEQ multiplex PCR, and its TCRdb copy is limited to in-frame clones, with some not included. The sample shows some 2,100,000 clones, nearly 97% of them seen only once. Sequencing was done on a sample of naive CD4+ T cells sorted from blood. Noted subset: CD45RA+ positively selected. The sequence was collected from a man in his late teens or twenties in good health.

Here the CDR3 DNA reads TGTGCCTTCAAAACCGGGACAGAGAACACCGGGGAGCTGTTTTTT. This gives the protein CAFKTGTENTGELFF. V usage is TRBV30 and J usage is TRBJ2-2, with 7 bases that match TRBD1. With 7 bases clipped from V and 1 base from J, the junction kept 9 bases outside the gene matches. CDR3 length: 15 amino acids. Germline CDR1 and CDR2: GTSNPN and SVGIG (reference sequence).